Listed below are T cell receptor beta chains from one sample, sequenced in a study of blood T cell repertoires in COVID-19. The repertoire was sequenced with immunoSEQ multiplex PCR; TCRdb's copy has only in-frame clones and lacks some. The table shows about 120,000 clones, with more than 90% occurring only once. Source material: peripheral blood. The receptors were sampled from a man in his fifties or sixties with active COVID-19. Both conserved end residues are part of each CDR3. A D gene is named only where the DNA matches it firmly. Not all rows give a size; the values are once, few, many and, for expanded clones, a class.

abundance,d_gene,v_gene,j_gene,CDR3aa,CDR3nt
.,TRBD1,TRBV7-2,TRBJ1-4,CASSSQGADGKLFF,TGTGCCAGCAGCTCCCAGGGGGCGGACGGAAAACTGTTTTTT
.,.,TRBV2,TRBJ2-5,CASSPQETQYF,TGTGCCAGCAGTCCTCAAGAGACCCAGTACTTC
.,TRBD1,TRBV6-1,TRBJ1-1,CASRPRQGPNTEAFF,TGTGCCAGCAGACCCCGACAGGGACCGAACACTGAAGCTTTCTTT
.,.,TRBV29-1,TRBJ1-1,CSARWGPMNTEAFF,TGCAGCGCAAGGTGGGGGCCGATGAACACTGAAGCTTTCTTT
.,TRBD1,TRBV24-1,TRBJ2-5,CATSESPGQGASGETQYF,TGTGCCACCAGTGAGTCCCCGGGACAGGGGGCTTCGGGGGAGACCCAGTACTTC
.,.,TRBV3-1/TRBV3-2,TRBJ1-1,CASSLPGGAAFF,TGTGCCAGCAGCCTCCCTGGTGGGGCAGCTTTCTTT
.,.,TRBV6-5,TRBJ2-2,CASRVAGELFF,TGTGCCAGCAGAGTAGCCGGGGAGCTGTTTTTT
.,.,TRBV25-1,TRBJ1-4,CASSEFSRDATNEKLFF,TGTGCCAGCAGTGAATTCTCCAGGGATGCAACTAATGAAAAACTGTTTTTT
.,.,TRBV5-4,TRBJ2-3,CASSPTSYAVTDTQYF,TGTGCCAGCAGCCCAACTAGCTATGCGGTCACAGATACGCAGTATTTT
once,.,TRBV27,TRBJ1-1,CATQRRGAFF,TGTGCCACTCAGAGACGAGGAGCTTTCTTT
.,.,TRBV9,TRBJ2-1,CASSGAIPNEQFF,TGTGCCAGCAGCGGGGCGATCCCCAATGAGCAGTTCTTC
.,.,TRBV5-1,TRBJ2-1,CASSPGTTSYNEQFF,TGCGCCAGCAGCCCTGGGACAACCAGCTACAATGAGCAGTTCTTC
.,TRBD2,TRBV30,TRBJ2-1,CAWSVRLAGNEQFF,TGTGCCTGGAGTGTCCGACTAGCGGGGAATGAGCAGTTCTTC
.,.,TRBV11-3,TRBJ1-6,CASSPGSPPLHF,TGTGCCAGCAGCCCGGGATCTCCACCCCTCCACTTT
.,TRBD1,TRBV30,TRBJ1-5,CAWRPDRGYQPQHF,TGTGCCTGGAGGCCCGACAGGGGCTATCAGCCCCAGCATTTT
.,TRBD2,TRBV5-1,TRBJ2-1,CASSGGLAINEQFF,TGCGCCAGCAGCGGGGGACTAGCGATCAATGAGCAGTTCTTC
.,.,TRBV7-9,TRBJ1-1,CASSILRVADTEAFF,TGTGCCAGCAGCATCCTCAGGGTGGCCGATACTGAAGCTTTCTTT
.,TRBD2,TRBV19,TRBJ2-1,CASSRTSGGAVNEQFF,TGTGCCAGTAGCCGGACTAGCGGGGGGGCCGTCAATGAGCAGTTCTTC
.,TRBD1,TRBV12-3/TRBV12-4,TRBJ1-2,CASSSTGNYGYTF,TGTGCCAGCAGTTCGACAGGGAACTATGGCTACACCTTC
.,.,TRBV18,TRBJ1-6,CASSPRAGPSPLHF,TGTGCCAGCTCACCTCGGGCAGGGCCTTCACCCCTCCACTTT
.,TRBD2,TRBV19,TRBJ2-1,CASSQLAGVYNEQFF,TGTGCCAGTTCCCAACTAGCGGGAGTCTACAATGAGCAGTTCTTC
.,TRBD1,TRBV4-2,TRBJ1-2,CASSQERLGTGGKRGYTF,TGTGCCAGCAGCCAAGAACGCCTCGGGACAGGGGGAAAACGTGGCTACACCTTC
.,TRBD1,TRBV3-1/TRBV3-2,TRBJ2-3,CASSHGTGVKDTQYF,TGTGCCAGCAGCCATGGGACAGGGGTAAAAGATACGCAGTATTTT
.,.,TRBV11-2,TRBJ1-2,CASSMDTNYGYTF,TGTGCCAGCAGCATGGACACCAACTATGGCTACACCTTC
.,.,TRBV15,TRBJ2-7,CATSRGLGSSYEQYF,TGTGCCACCAGCAGAGGGTTGGGGAGCTCCTACGAGCAGTACTTC
few,TRBD2,TRBV5-1,TRBJ2-2,CASSLTSGANTGELFF,TGCGCCAGCAGCCTGACTAGCGGGGCGAACACCGGGGAGCTGTTTTTT
.,.,TRBV9,TRBJ2-2,CASSVSPRIAGELFF,TGTGCCAGCAGCGTATCCCCTAGAATAGCCGGGGAGCTGTTTTTT
.,TRBD1,TRBV5-4,TRBJ2-3,CASSSQIDRGNTQYF,TGTGCCAGCAGCTCACAAATCGACAGGGGAAATACGCAGTATTTT
.,.,TRBV10-1,TRBJ2-5,CASSEQGRETQYF,TGCGCCAGCAGTGAGCAGGGAAGGGAGACCCAGTACTTC
.,.,TRBV7-2,TRBJ1-1,CASSIQTGNTEAFF,TGTGCCAGCAGCATACAAACAGGGAACACTGAAGCTTTCTTT
.,.,TRBV15,TRBJ1-4,CATSRDRRRTNEKLFF,TGTGCCACCAGCAGAGATCGAAGGAGGACTAATGAAAAACTGTTTTTT
.,TRBD2,TRBV19,TRBJ2-7,CASSIGLAGGHEQYF,TGTGCCAGTAGTATAGGTCTAGCGGGGGGTCACGAGCAGTACTTC
.,.,TRBV7-7,TRBJ2-5,CASSLKGQGETQYF,TGTGCCAGCAGCTTAAAGGGCCAGGGAGAGACCCAGTACTTC
.,TRBD1,TRBV7-9,TRBJ2-7,CASSPGTALYEQYF,TGTGCCAGCAGCCCCGGGACAGCCCTCTACGAGCAGTACTTC
.,TRBD2,TRBV6-5,TRBJ2-1,CASTLGGSYNEQFF,TGTGCCAGCACCTTGGGAGGGTCGTACAATGAGCAGTTCTTC
.,.,TRBV6-6,TRBJ2-3,CASIESSTDTQYF,TGTGCCAGCATAGAGTCCAGCACAGATACGCAGTATTTT
.,.,TRBV5-1,TRBJ1-2,CASSLVFSENYGYTF,TGCGCCAGCAGCTTGGTTTTCTCCGAGAACTATGGCTACACCTTC
.,.,TRBV15,TRBJ2-3,CATSRAAGSADTQYF,TGTGCCACCAGCAGAGCTGCGGGAAGCGCAGATACGCAGTATTTT
.,.,TRBV21-1,TRBJ2-1,CASSKKRWDSRNNDEQFF,TGTGCCAGCAGCAAAAAGAGGTGGGACAGCAGAAACAATGATGAGCAGTTCTTC
.,.,TRBV7-6,TRBJ2-3,CASSPGPGESDTQYF,TGTGCCAGCAGTCCAGGACCGGGGGAATCTGATACGCAGTATTTT
.,.,TRBV5-5,TRBJ1-1,CASSLVDNAPTEAFF,TGTGCCAGCAGCTTGGTGGACAACGCACCCACTGAAGCTTTCTTT
.,.,TRBV5-8,TRBJ1-1,CASSPIGRDTEAFF,TGTGCCAGCAGCCCAATTGGGAGGGACACTGAAGCTTTCTTT
.,TRBD2,TRBV5-1,TRBJ2-5,CASSVGGRATETQYF,TGCGCCAGCAGCGTGGGCGGGAGGGCCACGGAGACCCAGTACTTC
once,.,TRBV27,TRBJ2-3,CASSLSLAGDRAQYF,TGTGCCAGCAGTTTATCGCTAGCTGGGGATCGGGCGCAGTATTTT
.,.,TRBV9,TRBJ1-6,CASSPPGDGNSPLHF,TGTGCCAGCAGCCCCCCAGGGGATGGGAATTCACCCCTCCACTTT
.,.,TRBV6-6,TRBJ1-2,CASSYPNRDGYGYTF,TGTGCCAGCAGTTACCCCAACAGGGATGGGTATGGCTACACCTTC
.,.,TRBV6-4,TRBJ2-1,CASRQDISYNEQFF,TGTGCCAGCAGGCAAGACATCTCCTACAATGAGCAGTTCTTC
.,TRBD1,TRBV29-1,TRBJ1-2,CSVGTGLYGYTF,TGCAGCGTTGGGACAGGACTTTATGGCTACACCTTC
.,.,TRBV30,TRBJ1-3,CAWSTLNSGNTIYF,TGTGCCTGGAGCACATTAAACTCTGGAAACACCATATATTTT
.,.,TRBV4-1,TRBJ1-2,CASSQGTPNYGYTF,TGCGCCAGCAGCCAAGGGACACCTAACTATGGCTACACCTTC
once,.,TRBV12-5,TRBJ1-6,CASGLVSGNWESPLHF,TGTGCTAGTGGTTTGGTGTCGGGGAATTGGGAATCACCCCTCCACTTT
.,.,TRBV12-2,TRBJ2-1,CASRLVGASGKNEQFF,TGTGCAAGTCGCTTAGTGGGGGCTAGCGGAAAAAATGAGCAGTTCTTC
.,.,TRBV29-1,TRBJ2-5,CSVAVQETQYF,TGCAGCGTTGCAGTCCAAGAGACCCAGTACTTC
.,TRBD1,TRBV24-1,TRBJ2-3,CATSDPTGAGDTQYF,TGTGCCACCAGTGATCCTACAGGGGCTGGAGATACGCAGTATTTT
.,TRBD2,TRBV3-1/TRBV3-2,TRBJ2-3,CASSAGLVGAYTQYF,TGTGCCAGCAGCGCGGGACTAGTAGGGGCATATACGCAGTATTTT
.,.,TRBV10-3,TRBJ2-1,CAISESGHPSNEQFF,TGTGCCATCAGTGAATCGGGACACCCCAGCAATGAGCAGTTCTTC
.,.,TRBV20-1,TRBJ1-1,CSAWQVTEAFF,TGCAGTGCATGGCAAGTAACTGAAGCTTTCTTT